These 11 T cell receptor beta chains were sequenced from one sample in a study of T cell repertoires in cytomegalovirus infection. TCRdb re-derived calls from the reads in MiXCR, one entry per CDR3 protein. The profile shows around 740,000 distinct CDR3 sequences, approximately 40% of them singletons. Material for sequencing was PBMCs. The receptor set was obtained from a human donor in good health (CMV status not recorded). Some clones in this sample may be carry-over from other donors' samples.

There are a few counts of this clonotype. The chain combines TRBV20-1 with TRBJ2-7, with D possibly being TRBD2 (5 bases). V gave up 1 base and J gave up 0 bases, with 10 bases separating them. Germline assignment: CDR1 DFQATT and CDR2 SNEGSKA (reference sequence). This CDR3 is 14 amino acids long. The CDR3 coding sequence is TGCAGTGCTAGAGTGCCGAGGGCCTCCTACGAGCAGTACTTC. As protein: CSARVPRASYEQYF.

In this sample, this clonotype turned up a few times. CDR3 sequence reads: CASSLFHPNEQFF. The CDR3 DNA reads TGTGCCAGCAGCTTATTTCACCCGAATGAGCAGTTCTTC. The chain recombines TRBV7-8 with TRBJ2-1; no clear D gene. With 2 bases removed from V and 7 bases from J, the gap between germline ends came to 9 bases. The CDR3 totals 13 residues. Germline V CDR1 and CDR2: SGHVS, FQNEAQ.

V usage is TRBV20-1 and J usage is TRBJ2-5, with D maybe TRBD1 (5 bases). Trimming stripped 7 bases from V and 2 bases from J, with 11 bases between. Germline V CDR1 and CDR2: DFQATT, SNEGSKA (reference sequence). The CDR3 contains 12 residues. In DNA, the CDR3 is TGCAGTGTGTCCAGGGAACAAGAGACCCAGTACTTC. Amino acids: CSVSREQETQYF.

Turning to this clonotype: This may stem from a read error, because a much larger clone lies one nucleotide away. The chain has TRBV30 and TRBJ2-7, with D uncertain. CDR1 is GTSNPN, CDR2 SVGIG, per germline (reference sequence). With 3 bases removed from V and 0 bases from J, the gap between germline ends came to 6 bases. This CDR3 has 12 amino acids. CDR3 sequence reads: CAWRENSYEQYF. Written as DNA, the CDR3 is TGTGCCTGGAGGGAAAACTCCTACGAGCAGTACTTC. Full variable domain (outside the CDR3, taken from reference TRBV30 and TRBJ2-7): SQTIHQWPATLVQPVGSPLSLECTVEGTSNPNLYWYRQAAGRGLQLLFYSVGIGQISSEVPQNLSASRPQDRQFILSSKKLLLSDSGFYLCAWRENSYEQYFGPGTRLTVT.

This clonotype was found a few times. This chain joins TRBV28 and TRBJ2-3, with 7 bases matching TRBD2. The germline V gene has CDR1 MDHEN and CDR2 SYDVKM. With 7 bases clipped from V and 5 bases from J, the junction kept 9 bases outside the gene matches. This CDR3 has 14 residues. The CDR3: CASTPRGGRDTQYF. CDR3 in DNA: TGTGCCAGCACCCCCCGCGGGGGAAGAGATACGCAGTATTTT.

V usage is TRBV20-1 and J usage is TRBJ1-1; D may be TRBD1 (5 bases). Trimming took 3 bases from V and 4 from J, leaving 15 bases between them. The CDR3 runs 14 residues. The germline V gene encodes CDR1 DFQATT and CDR2 SNEGSKA (reference sequence). This chain's CDR3 is CSAREGPSVTEAFF. The DNA for the CDR3 is TGCAGTGCTAGGGAGGGGCCGAGCGTCACTGAAGCTTTCTTT.

V gene TRBV7-9 combines with J gene TRBJ2-1, with 14 bases that match TRBD2. CDR3 size: 16 residues. Germline CDR1 and CDR2: SEHNR and FQNEAQ (reference sequence). V shed 5 bases, J shed 8 bases, and the junction held 8 bases outside the gene matches. The CDR3 DNA follows: TGTGCCAGCAGCCCTCCGGGACTAGCGGGGGTACATGAGCAGTTCTTC. This codes for CASSPPGLAGVHEQFF.

The table lists this clonotype with a few counts. For the CDR3, the DNA is TGTGCCACCAGTGATATTCGACAGGGACCTAGCACAGATACGCAGTATTTT. Residues: CATSDIRQGPSTDTQYF. The chain links TRBV24-1 to TRBJ2-3; 7 bases map to TRBD1. CDR3 size: 17 residues. Germline V gene data show CDR1 as KGHDR and CDR2 as SFDVKD. J lost 0 bases, V lost 3 bases, and 8 bases had no gene match.

This clonotype came up a few times. The genes are TRBV5-4 and TRBJ2-1; a weak D match, TRBD2 (5 bases). The CDR3 is 15 residues long. Trimming removed 4 bases from V and 5 bases from J, with 16 bases in between. Germline CDR1 SGHNT, CDR2 YYREEE (reference sequence). CDR3 amino acids: CASSGIGLLNNEQFF. Written as DNA, the CDR3 is TGTGCCAGCAGCGGTATTGGACTGCTTAACAATGAGCAGTTCTTC.

This clonotype was seen only a few times. V gene TRBV28 combines with J gene TRBJ2-7; weak D call: TRBD1 (6 bases). Germline V gives CDR1 MDHEN, CDR2 SYDVKM. The ends were cut back, 5 bases at V and 2 bases at J, with 19 bases in the middle. The CDR3 sequence is 16 residues long. CDR3 sequence: CASSKLSQGTPYEQYF. The CDR3 coding sequence is TGTGCCAGCAGTAAGCTTTCACAGGGTACTCCCTACGAGCAGTACTTC.

DNA of the CDR3: TGTGCGACGGGATCGGGGACAAATCAGCCCCAGCATTTT. Amino acids: CATGSGTNQPQHF. The chain combines TRBV12-3 or TRBV12-4 with TRBJ1-5; D perhaps matches TRBD1 (6 bases). This CDR3 has 13 residues.